The entry below describes one TCR beta chain. Its cognate antigen has yet to be identified. No much larger clone exists at a distance of one base, and base qualities are not known. As encoded in the germline V gene, CDR1 is KGHDR while CDR2 is SFDVKD. At the junction V is shortened by 5 bases and J by 5 bases, with 10 bases in between. The CDR3, from cysteine to phenylalanine, totals 13 residues. Only the CDR3 DNA is retained, 39 bases long and in frame from the first base. The data were taken from a study of blood T cell repertoires in COVID-19 (dated by TCRdb to about 2020). With respect to the entire study: Samples from collaborators originated in the United States, Italy and Spain and spanned both the acute and convalescent phases of COVID-19. The prospective study material was composed of cDNA or gDNA derived from T cells, B-cell-depleted T cells, or PBMCs. Subjects who had been exposed to COVID-19, were actively infected with it, or had recovered from it provided the deeply sampled blood TCRbeta repertoires that made up the dataset. The repertoires were released in a freely available public database intended as a resource for research on the immune response to SARS-CoV-2. Samples were obtained from the ongoing ImmuneRACE study (first 160 participants) and from 950 to 1,500 subjects provided by 6 global collaborators. Sample metadata almost always included a de-identified subject ID, COVID-19 status, age in years and sex. Where available, HLA class I and class II types were obtained from metadata supplied by the sample provider rather than from assay-based typing.

One collaborating source in Seattle enrolled patients while the patients were actively infected and followed the patients over time throughout the course of disease. Each collaborating institution followed its own protocols to collect whole blood in K2EDTA tubes. For TCRbeta analysis, collaborator samples were shipped as frozen whole blood, as isolated PBMCs, or as DNA extracted from either sample type. The full study reports these points: The quantity of clinical and demographic metadata differed by source and by participant and was supplied without curation.

TCRbeta CDR3 regions were amplified from genomic DNA by means of the immunoSEQ Assay, a bias-controlled multiplex PCR. Processing in the source paper ran as follows. The number of nucleated cells in each sample was estimated by amplification of reference gene primers within the assay. To quantify the absolute abundance of each unique TCRbeta CDR3 rearrangement, sequence reads were collapsed and filtered. For each sample, productive Simpson clonality was calculated as the square root of Simpson's diversity index across productive rearrangements. TCRdb obtained this table from immuneACCESS and retained in-frame rearrangements with V and J assigned. These tables miss some clones; where compared with another copy, unresolved V genes account for less than half of the shortfall, and the remainder is unexplained. The DNA was the basis for D and trimming; V, J and clone size are from that table. The sample table shows approximately 150,000 clones, and 75% to 90% are seen once. The ten largest clones take up around an eighth of the sample.

Source material: peripheral blood. The receptor chain draws on TRBV24-1 and TRBJ2-3; there is no confident call for the D gene. The sequence derives from a man between 18 and 35 years old with COVID-19, enrolled during active disease. At the DNA level, the sequence is TGTGCCACCAGTGGAGCATTTTTAGATACGCAGTATTTT. This is translated as CATSGAFLDTQYF.